The clone carrying this TCR beta chain was observed a handful of times. Antigen unknown. The data belong to a study of T cells in Graves' hyperthyroidism and ophthalmopathy. General observations from the study: Ophthalmopathy and stable hyperthyroidism were told apart by a 13 V-J model. Blood also held most thyroid clonotypes expanded beyond 0.001.

Criteria for exclusion of patients were uncontrolled infection, other autoimmune disease, pregnancy or lactation. This CDR3 has 11 amino acids. Looked up from germline, CDR1 is GTSNPN and CDR2 is SVGIG (reference sequence). V was pared by 3 bases and J by 8 bases, with 8 bases between. Amplified TCR beta CDR3 regions came from RNA transcripts. TCR CDR3 regions were first amplified by RT-PCR with HTBI primers. TCRdb analysed the multiplex PCR reads with MiXCR anew, one entry per CDR3 protein. The sample holds over 350,000 distinct CDR3 sequences; about an eighth are singletons and the top ten take approximately 27%.

The sample comprised blood. This TCR was sampled from a man aged 45-60 years with Graves' ophthalmopathy. The rearrangement links TRBV30 to TRBJ1-3, with D unresolved. CDR3 coding DNA: TGTGCCTGGAGACAGACCTACACCATATATTTT. It translates to CAWRQTYTIYF.